This entry lists 10 T cell receptor beta chains sequenced from one sample in a study of breast tumors, draining lymph nodes, adjacent tissues. Samples came from axillary lymph nodes draining the breast cancer. A single record per CDR3 protein comes from TCRdb applying MiXCR to the multiplex PCR reads. The sample contains fewer than 250,000 distinct CDR3 sequences, roughly 32% of which appear only once. Sequenced sample: axillary lymph node tissue. The receptors stem from a female donor with breast cancer. Some clones in this sample may be carry-over from other donors' samples.

Ten or more counts support this clonotype. The chain recombines TRBV20-1 with TRBJ2-7; the match to TRBD1 covers 7 bases. The germline V gene encodes CDR1 DFQATT and CDR2 SNEGSKA (reference sequence). This CDR3 comprises 13 residues. Trimming cost V 6 bases and J 2 bases; bases outside gene matches: 7. The CDR3 sequence is CSARDSSPYEQYF. CDR3 DNA: TGCAGTGCGAGGGACAGCTCGCCCTACGAGCAGTACTTC.

To note about this clonotype: This sequence may be a read error, since a much larger clone differs from it by one base. V is TRBV6-6 and J is TRBJ2-7; D remains unclear. Germline assignment: CDR1 MNHNY and CDR2 SVGAGI (reference sequence). Trimming cost V 6 bases and J 5 bases, with 8 bases left between them. The CDR3 sequence is 11 residues long. CDR3 amino acids: CASSLSNEQYF. The CDR3 DNA is TGTGCCAGCAGCCTTTCCAACGAGCAGTACTTC.

Ten or more counts support this clonotype. V gene TRBV11-2 combines with J gene TRBJ2-7; D is perhaps TRBD2 (5 bases). V was shortened by 1 base and J by 3 bases, with 13 bases between the two germline ends. There are 15 residues in the CDR3. CDR1 and CDR2 from the germline V gene are SGHAT and FQNNGV. This chain's CDR3 is CASSLGRGSYYEQYF. The CDR3 DNA follows: TGTGCCAGCAGCTTAGGTCGTGGGAGCTACTACGAGCAGTACTTC.

At least ten counts were recorded for this clonotype. This chain connects TRBV10-3 to TRBJ2-7; possible D gene TRBD2, 5 bases. Per the germline V gene, CDR1 is ENHRY and CDR2 is SYGVKD. The CDR3 contains 13 residues. The ends were cut back, 6 bases at V and 0 bases at J, with 9 bases in the middle. CDR3 nucleotides: TGTGCCATCAGACCAGCGGTCTCCTACGAGCAGTACTTC. It yields the protein CAIRPAVSYEQYF.

At least ten counts were recorded for this clonotype. The chain has TRBV3-1 and TRBJ2-7, with 7 bases lining up with TRBD2. CDR1 is LGHDT, CDR2 YNNKEL, per germline (reference sequence). The CDR3 length is 13 residues. V trimming: 6 bases; J trimming: 3 bases; junction bases outside the gene matches: 5. This CDR3 reads CASSGGRGYEQYF. The CDR3 DNA sequence: TGTGCCAGCAGTGGGGGGAGGGGCTACGAGCAGTACTTC.

This clonotype was seen repeatedly, ten times or more. This chain connects TRBV4-3 to TRBJ2-3; tentatively, D is TRBD2 (5 bases). CDR3 length: 14 amino acids. V lost 2 bases, J lost 1 base, and 7 bases lay in between. The V gene's germline CDR1 is LGHNA and CDR2 YSLEER. CDR3: CASSQRTRTDTQYF. DNA of the CDR3: TGCGCCAGCAGCCAACGGACTCGCACAGATACGCAGTATTTT.

This clonotype was counted only a few times. The genes are TRBV20-1 and TRBJ1-1; 9 nucleotides match TRBD1. The CDR3 runs 15 residues. Trimming removed 0 bases from V and 2 bases from J; junction bases left unmatched: 4. CDR1 DFQATT and CDR2 SNEGSKA come from the germline V gene (reference sequence). The CDR3 here is CSAREQGAFNTEAFF. The CDR3 nucleotides are TGCAGTGCTAGAGAACAGGGGGCATTCAACACTGAAGCTTTCTTT.

For this clonotype: A much bigger clone sits one base away, suggesting this may be a read error. The rearrangement uses TRBV6-1 and TRBJ1-5; possibly TRBD2 for D (7 bases). The J call is in doubt because the DNA end fits TRBJ2-3 better. There are 16 residues in the CDR3. Germline CDR1 MNHNS, CDR2 SASEGT. This CDR3 reads CASSVRRGADNQPQYF. Here the CDR3 DNA reads TGTGCCAGCAGTGTTAGACGGGGGGCCGATAATCAGCCCCAGTATTTT.

The CDR3 region has the DNA TGTGCCAGTAGTTCTACAGCGGGTCAAGAGACCCAGTACTTC. Protein product: CASSSTAGQETQYF. V gene TRBV19 combines with J gene TRBJ2-5; possibly TRBD2 for D (6 bases). The CDR3 is 14 residues long. CDR1 and CDR2 (germline): LNHDA, SQIVND (reference sequence). V dropped 5 bases and J dropped 2 bases, with 12 bases sitting between them.

A word on this clonotype: Because the CDR3's place on the DNA is in doubt, the DNA is left out and the CDR3 is given as listed by TCRdb. The rearrangement joins TRBV20-1 to TRBJ2-3; TRBD2 reflects the table's D call only, with no check against the DNA. Germline V gene sequence: CDR1 DFQATT, CDR2 SNEGSKA (reference sequence). The CDR3 contains 16 residues when both ends are counted. This chain's CDR3 is CSFYICSARVRDTQYF.